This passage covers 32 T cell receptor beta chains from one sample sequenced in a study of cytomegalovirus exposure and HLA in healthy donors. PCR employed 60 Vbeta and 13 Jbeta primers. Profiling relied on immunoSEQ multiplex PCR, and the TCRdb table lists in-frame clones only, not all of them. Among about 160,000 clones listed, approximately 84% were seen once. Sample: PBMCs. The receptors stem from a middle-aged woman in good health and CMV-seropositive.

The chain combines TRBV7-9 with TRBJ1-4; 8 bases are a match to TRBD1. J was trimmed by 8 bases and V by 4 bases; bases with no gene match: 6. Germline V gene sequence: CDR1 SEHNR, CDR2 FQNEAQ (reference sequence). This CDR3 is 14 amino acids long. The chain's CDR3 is CASSSDRGGEKLFF. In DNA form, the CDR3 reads TGTGCCAGCAGCTCCGACAGGGGAGGAGAAAAACTGTTTTTT.

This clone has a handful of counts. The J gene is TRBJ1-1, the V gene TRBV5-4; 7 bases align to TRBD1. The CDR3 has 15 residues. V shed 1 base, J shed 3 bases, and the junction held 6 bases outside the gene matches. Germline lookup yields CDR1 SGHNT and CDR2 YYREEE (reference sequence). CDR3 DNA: TGTGCCAGCAGCTTGCAGACAGGGCGTTACACTGAAGCTTTCTTT. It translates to CASSLQTGRYTEAFF.

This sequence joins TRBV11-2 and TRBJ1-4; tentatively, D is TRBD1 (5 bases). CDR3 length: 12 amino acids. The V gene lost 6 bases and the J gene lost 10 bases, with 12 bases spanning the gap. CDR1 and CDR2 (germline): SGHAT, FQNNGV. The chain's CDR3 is CASRQTQGKLFF. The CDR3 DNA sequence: TGTGCCAGCAGGCAGACGCAGGGAAAACTGTTTTTT.

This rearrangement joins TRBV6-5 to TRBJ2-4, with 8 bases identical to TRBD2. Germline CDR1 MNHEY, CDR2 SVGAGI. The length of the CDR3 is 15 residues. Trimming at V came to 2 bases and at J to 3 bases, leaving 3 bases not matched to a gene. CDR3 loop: CASSYRGTSKNIQYF. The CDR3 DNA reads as TGTGCCAGCAGTTACCGAGGGACTAGCAAAAACATTCAGTACTTC.

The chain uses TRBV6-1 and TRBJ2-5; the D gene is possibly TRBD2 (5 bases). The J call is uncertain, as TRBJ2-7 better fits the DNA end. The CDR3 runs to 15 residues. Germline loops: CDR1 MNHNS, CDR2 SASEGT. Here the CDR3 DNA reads TGTGCCAGCAGTGAAGCAGCGGCCCTTTACTACGAGCAGTACTTC. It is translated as CASSEAAALYYEQYF.

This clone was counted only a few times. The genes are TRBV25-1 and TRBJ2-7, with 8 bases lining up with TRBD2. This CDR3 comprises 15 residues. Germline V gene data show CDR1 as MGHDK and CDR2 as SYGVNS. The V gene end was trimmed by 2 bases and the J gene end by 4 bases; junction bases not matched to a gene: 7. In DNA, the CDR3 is TGTGCCAGCAGTGAAACACGGGGGGGTGCTTACGAGCAGTACTTC. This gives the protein CASSETRGGAYEQYF.

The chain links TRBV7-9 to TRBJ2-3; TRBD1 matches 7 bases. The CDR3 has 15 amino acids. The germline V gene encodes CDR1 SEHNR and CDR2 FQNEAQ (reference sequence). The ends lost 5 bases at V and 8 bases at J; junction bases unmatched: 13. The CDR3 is CASSPLYRGRGTQYF. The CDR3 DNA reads TGTGCCAGCAGCCCCCTCTACAGGGGCAGGGGTACGCAGTATTTT.

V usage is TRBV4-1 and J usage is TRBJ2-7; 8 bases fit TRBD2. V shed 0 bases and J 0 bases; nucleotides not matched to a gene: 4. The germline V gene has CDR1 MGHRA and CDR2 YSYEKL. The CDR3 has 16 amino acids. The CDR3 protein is CASSQEGLAGSYEQYF. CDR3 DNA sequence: TGCGCCAGCAGCCAAGAGGGCCTAGCGGGCTCCTACGAGCAGTACTTC.

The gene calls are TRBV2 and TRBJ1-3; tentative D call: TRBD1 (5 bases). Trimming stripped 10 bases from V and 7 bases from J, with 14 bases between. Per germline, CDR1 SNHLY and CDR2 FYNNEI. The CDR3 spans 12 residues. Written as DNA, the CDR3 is TGTGCCATTTGGGGACTTAGGAACACCATATATTTT. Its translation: CAIWGLRNTIYF.

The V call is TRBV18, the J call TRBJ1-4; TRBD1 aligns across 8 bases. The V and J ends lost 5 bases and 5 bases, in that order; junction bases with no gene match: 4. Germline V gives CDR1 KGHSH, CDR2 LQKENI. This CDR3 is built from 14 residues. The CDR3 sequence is CASSWDRRNEKLFF. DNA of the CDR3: TGTGCCAGCTCATGGGACAGGAGAAATGAAAAACTGTTTTTT.

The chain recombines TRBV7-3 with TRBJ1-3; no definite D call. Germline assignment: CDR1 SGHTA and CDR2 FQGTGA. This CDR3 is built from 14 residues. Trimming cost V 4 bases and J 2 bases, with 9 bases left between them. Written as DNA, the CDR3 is TGTGCCAGCAGCTCGGGGATTCCTGGAAACACCATATATTTT. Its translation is CASSSGIPGNTIYF.

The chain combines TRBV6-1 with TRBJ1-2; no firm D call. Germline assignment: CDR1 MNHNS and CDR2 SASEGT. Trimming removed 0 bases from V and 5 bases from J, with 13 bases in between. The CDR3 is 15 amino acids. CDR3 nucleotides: TGTGCCAGCAGTGAAGCGCTTCGAGGGCCTTATGGCTACACCTTC. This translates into CASSEALRGPYGYTF.

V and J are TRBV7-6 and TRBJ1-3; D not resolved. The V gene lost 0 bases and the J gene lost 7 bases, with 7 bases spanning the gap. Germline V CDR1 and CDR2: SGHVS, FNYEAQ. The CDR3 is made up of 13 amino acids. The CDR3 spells CASSLALRNTIYF. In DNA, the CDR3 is TGTGCCAGCAGCTTAGCGCTGCGGAACACCATATATTTT.

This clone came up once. The CDR3 loop is CAWSVWRRGAGTEAFF. The DNA of the CDR3 is TGTGCCTGGAGTGTATGGCGACGGGGGGCAGGCACTGAAGCTTTCTTT. V is TRBV30 and J is TRBJ1-1; D is possibly TRBD1 (6 bases). CDR1 and CDR2 from the germline V gene are GTSNPN and SVGIG (reference sequence). Trimming took 0 bases from V and 4 from J, leaving 18 bases between them. This CDR3 is built from 16 residues.

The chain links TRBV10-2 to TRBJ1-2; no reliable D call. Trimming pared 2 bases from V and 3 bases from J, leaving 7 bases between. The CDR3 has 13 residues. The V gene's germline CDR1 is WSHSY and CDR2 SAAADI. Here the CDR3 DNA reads TGCGCCAGCAGTGAGCAGGACTACTATGGCTACACCTTC. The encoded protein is CASSEQDYYGYTF.

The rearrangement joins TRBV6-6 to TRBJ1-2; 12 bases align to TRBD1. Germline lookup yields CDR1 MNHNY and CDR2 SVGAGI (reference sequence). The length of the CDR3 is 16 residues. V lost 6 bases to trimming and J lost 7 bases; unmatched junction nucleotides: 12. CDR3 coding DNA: TGTGCCAGCAGAAGGGACAGGGGGCCTGAGGTTGGTGGCTACACCTTC. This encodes CASRRDRGPEVGGYTF.

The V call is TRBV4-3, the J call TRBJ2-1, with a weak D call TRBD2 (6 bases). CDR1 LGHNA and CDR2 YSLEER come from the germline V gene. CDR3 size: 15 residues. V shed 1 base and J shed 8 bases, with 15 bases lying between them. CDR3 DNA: TGCGCCAGCAGCCAAGGCGGGAATGTGGGGGATGAGCAGTTCTTC. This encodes CASSQGGNVGDEQFF.

The CDR3 DNA reads as TGTGCCAGTAGCGCCGCAATACTCGCTCGGGTCTATGGCTACACCTTC. This encodes CASSAAILARVYGYTF. The rearrangement joins TRBV19 to TRBJ1-2; no definite D call. This CDR3 comprises 16 residues. V lost 6 bases and J lost 4, with 21 bases in between. Germline V CDR1 and CDR2: LNHDA, SQIVND (reference sequence).

The CDR3 DNA follows: TGTGCCAGCAGCCTACTCAGGGGTCTGTCCTACGAGCAGTACTTC. Residues: CASSLLRGLSYEQYF. The chain carries TRBV7-8 and TRBJ2-7; D might be TRBD1 (6 bases). Trimming left V 5 bases short and J 1 base short, with 15 bases between. The CDR3 spans 15 residues. Germline loops: CDR1 SGHVS, CDR2 FQNEAQ.

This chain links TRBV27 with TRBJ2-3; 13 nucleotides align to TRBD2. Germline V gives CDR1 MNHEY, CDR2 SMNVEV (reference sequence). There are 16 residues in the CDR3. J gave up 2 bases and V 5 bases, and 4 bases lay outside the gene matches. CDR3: CASSKLAGGITDTQYF. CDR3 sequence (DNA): TGTGCCAGCAGTAAACTAGCGGGGGGGATCACAGATACGCAGTATTTT.

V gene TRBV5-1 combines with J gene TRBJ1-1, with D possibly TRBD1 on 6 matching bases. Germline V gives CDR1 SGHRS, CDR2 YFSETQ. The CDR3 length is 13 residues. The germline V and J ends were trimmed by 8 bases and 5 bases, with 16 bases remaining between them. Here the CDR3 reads CASNRDGATEAFF. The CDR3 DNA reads TGCGCCAGTAACAGGGATGGGGCGACTGAAGCTTTCTTT.

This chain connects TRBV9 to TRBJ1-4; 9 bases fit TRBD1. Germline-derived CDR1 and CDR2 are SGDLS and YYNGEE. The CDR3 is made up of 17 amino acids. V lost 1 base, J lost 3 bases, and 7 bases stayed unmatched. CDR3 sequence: CASSVRGDRASNEKLFF. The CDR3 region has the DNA TGTGCCAGCAGCGTACGAGGGGACAGGGCATCTAATGAAAAACTGTTTTTT.

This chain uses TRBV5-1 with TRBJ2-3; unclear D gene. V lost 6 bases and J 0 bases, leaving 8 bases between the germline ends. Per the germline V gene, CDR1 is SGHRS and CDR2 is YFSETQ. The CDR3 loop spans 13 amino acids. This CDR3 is CASNQASTDTQYF. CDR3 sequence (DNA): TGCGCCAGCAATCAAGCTAGCACAGATACGCAGTATTTT.

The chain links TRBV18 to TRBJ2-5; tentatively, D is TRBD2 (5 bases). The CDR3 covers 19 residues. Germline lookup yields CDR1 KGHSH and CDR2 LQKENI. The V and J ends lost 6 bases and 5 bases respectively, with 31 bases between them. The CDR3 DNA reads TGTGCCAGCTCCCTGGGAGCCCCTCCGGGATTATTGATCGGCGAGACCCAGTACTTC. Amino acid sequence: CASSLGAPPGLLIGETQYF.

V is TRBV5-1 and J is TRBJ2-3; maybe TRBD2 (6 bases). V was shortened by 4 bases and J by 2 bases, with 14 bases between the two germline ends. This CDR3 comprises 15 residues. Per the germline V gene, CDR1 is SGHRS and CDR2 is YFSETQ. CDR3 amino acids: CASSRGPGDTDTQYF. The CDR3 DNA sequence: TGCGCCAGCAGCCGGGGACCGGGGGACACAGATACGCAGTATTTT.

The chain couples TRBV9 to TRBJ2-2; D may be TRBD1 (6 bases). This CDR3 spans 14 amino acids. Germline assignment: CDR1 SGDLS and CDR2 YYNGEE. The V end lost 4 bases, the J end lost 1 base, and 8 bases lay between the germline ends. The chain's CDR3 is CASSLTGNTGELFF. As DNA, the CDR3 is TGTGCCAGCAGCCTGACAGGGAACACCGGGGAGCTGTTTTTT.

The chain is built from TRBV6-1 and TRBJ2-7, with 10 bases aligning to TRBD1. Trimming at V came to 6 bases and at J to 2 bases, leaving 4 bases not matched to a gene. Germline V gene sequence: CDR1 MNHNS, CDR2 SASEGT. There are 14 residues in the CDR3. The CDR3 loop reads CASRVGTGAYEQYF. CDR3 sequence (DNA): TGTGCCAGCAGAGTGGGGACAGGGGCCTACGAGCAGTACTTC.

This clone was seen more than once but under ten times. For the CDR3, the DNA is TGCAGCGCACAGGGGGATGGCTACACCTTC. It specifies CSAQGDGYTF. J is TRBJ1-2 and V is TRBV29-1, with 8 bases matching TRBD1. CDR3 length: 10 amino acids. The V segment lost 7 bases and the J segment 6 bases; nucleotides outside the gene matches: 1. Germline values: CDR1 SQVTM, CDR2 ANQGSEA.

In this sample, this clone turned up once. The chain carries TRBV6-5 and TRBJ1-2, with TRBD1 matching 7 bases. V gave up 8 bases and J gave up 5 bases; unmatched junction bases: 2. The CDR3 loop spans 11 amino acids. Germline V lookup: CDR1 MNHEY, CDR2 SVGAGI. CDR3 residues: CASRGQYGYTF. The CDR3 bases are TGTGCCAGCCGGGGACAGTATGGCTACACCTTC.

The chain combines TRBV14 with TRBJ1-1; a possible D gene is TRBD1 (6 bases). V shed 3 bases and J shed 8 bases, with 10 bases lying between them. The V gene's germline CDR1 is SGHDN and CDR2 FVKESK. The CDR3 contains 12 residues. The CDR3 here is CASSHQRGEAFF. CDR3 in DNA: TGTGCCAGCAGCCACCAAAGGGGGGAAGCTTTCTTT. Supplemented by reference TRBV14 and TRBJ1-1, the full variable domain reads EAGVTQFPSHSVIEKGQTVTLRCDPISGHDNLYWYRRVMGKEIKFLLHFVKESKQDESGMPNNRFLAERTGGTYSTLKVQPAELEDSGVYFCASSHQRGEAFFGQGTRLTVV.

The CDR3 here is CASSPRDRGTEAFF. As DNA, the CDR3 is TGTGCCAGCTCACCACGGGACAGGGGCACTGAAGCTTTCTTT. The chain employs TRBV18 and TRBJ1-1; 10 bases map to TRBD1. The CDR3 length is 14 residues. J lost 4 bases, V lost 1 base, and 0 bases had no gene match. Per the germline V gene, CDR1 is KGHSH and CDR2 is LQKENI.

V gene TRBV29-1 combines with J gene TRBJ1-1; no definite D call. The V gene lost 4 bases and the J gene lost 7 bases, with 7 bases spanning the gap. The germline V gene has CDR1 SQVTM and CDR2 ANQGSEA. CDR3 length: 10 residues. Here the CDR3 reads CSVAGIEAFF. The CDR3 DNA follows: TGCAGCGTTGCCGGTATTGAAGCTTTCTTT. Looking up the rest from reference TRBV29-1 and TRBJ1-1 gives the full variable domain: SAVISQKPSRDICQRGTSLTIQCQVDSQVTMMFWYRQQPGQSLTLIATANQGSEATYESGFVIDKFPISRPNLTFSTLTVSNMSPEDSSIYLCSVAGIEAFFGQGTRLTVV.